This T cell receptor (beta chain) was identified during a study of technical replicates of blood from a few donors. Measured with immunoSEQ multiplex PCR; TCRdb has only the in-frame clones, and not every one. This table has 80,000 or so clones, 95% to 98% appearing once. CDR1 and CDR2 from the germline V gene are MNHEY and SMNVEV (reference sequence). Trimming cost V 0 bases and J 6 bases, with 17 bases left between them. CDR3 length equals 16 residues. Sequenced material: T cells isolated from PBMCs. This clonotype was obtained from a human donor in good health. The gene calls are TRBV27 and TRBJ1-1, with D perhaps matching TRBD1 (5 bases). Written as DNA, the CDR3 is TGTGCCAGCAGTTTATCTTTGGCAGGGAAGAGGCCTGAAGCTTTCTTT. It specifies CASSLSLAGKRPEAFF.